One T cell receptor (beta chain) is described in this entry. This specimen belongs to a study of blood T cell repertoires in COVID-19. The overall study: Spain, Italy and the United States supplied samples that represented acute and convalescent COVID-19.

How the authors handled the data: Cell counts per sample came from amplifying reference gene primers. Profiled with immunoSEQ multiplex PCR; TCRdb holds only in-frame clones, not every one. V and J calls and clone size follow that table, whereas D and trimming were derived from the DNA. The sample holds approximately 62,000 clones, roughly four fifths seen once. This CDR3 contains 16 residues. After removal of 5 bases from V and 1 base from J, the junction contained 4 bases not matched to a gene. Germline-derived CDR1 and CDR2 are SGHNT and YYREEE (reference sequence). The chain recombines TRBV5-4 with TRBJ1-4; 11 bases map to TRBD1. This sequence originates from a woman aged 50 to 60 with active or convalescent COVID-19. Sequencing was performed on peripheral blood. CDR3 DNA: TGTGCCAGCAGAAGGACAGGGGGCGGAACTAATGAAAAACTGTTTTTT. Its protein is CASRRTGGGTNEKLFF.